The rows below give T cell receptor beta chains drawn from one sample of a study of CD8 T cells in Susac syndrome. TCRdb re-called the immunoSEQ multiplex PCR reads through MiXCR, storing one row per CDR3 protein. The sample shows about 210,000 distinct CDR3 sequences, around 95% of them seen only once. Source material: CD4+ T cells from PBMCs. These receptors all stem from a human donor with multiple sclerosis. The CDR3 runs from the conserved cysteine through the conserved F or W. A D gene is named only where the DNA matches it firmly. Expanded clones get a size class; other rows say once, few or many, or leave the size out.

d_call clone_size j_call v_call cdr3_nt cdr3_aa
TRBD1 - TRBJ2-7 TRBV20-1 TGCAGTGCTAGAGATGGACAGGGCAGCTCCTACGAGCAGTACTTC CSARDGQGSSYEQYF
TRBD2 - TRBJ2-1 TRBV3-1 TGTGCCAGCAGCCTTTCCCCGGGGGGGGAGCAGTTCTTC CASSLSPGGEQFF
TRBD2 - TRBJ2-1 TRBV24-1 TGTGCCACCAGTGATTCGCTAGCGGGGGGATACAATGAGCAGTTCTTC CATSDSLAGGYNEQFF
TRBD1 - TRBJ1-2 TRBV6-1 TGTGCCAGCAGTGGAGAGGACAGGGGGCTCTACACCTTC CASSGEDRGLYTF
TRBD1 - TRBJ2-1 TRBV25-1 TGTGCCAGCAGTAAAACGGGACAGCTCTACAATGAGCAGTTCTTC CASSKTGQLYNEQFF
- - TRBJ2-2 TRBV30 TGTGCCTGGAGTTGGGACACCGGGGAGCTGTTTTTT CAWSWDTGELFF
TRBD2 - TRBJ2-1 TRBV7-6 TGTGCCAGCAGCCAAAGACGGGTCCGGGAGGGTGAGCAGTTCTTC CASSQRRVREGEQFF
- few TRBJ2-2 TRBV12-3/TRBV12-4 TGTGCCAGCAGTCCTGTTACCGGGGAGCTGTTTTTT CASSPVTGELFF
TRBD1 - TRBJ1-6 TRBV27 TGTGCCAGCAGGAAGACAGGGGGCGGCTCACCCCTCCACTTT CASRKTGGGSPLHF
TRBD1 - TRBJ1-3 TRBV27 TGTGCCAGCAGTCCCCGACAGGGACTGGCTGGAAACACCATATATTTT CASSPRQGLAGNTIYF
- - TRBJ1-1 TRBV7-2 TGTGCCAGCAGCCGAGACGGCACTGAAGCTTTCTTT CASSRDGTEAFF
TRBD1 once TRBJ1-2 TRBV29-1 TGCAGCGTTTCGGGACAGAGCTATGGCTACACCTTC CSVSGQSYGYTF
- - TRBJ1-1 TRBV29-1 TGCAGCGTTGAGAAGATGGGGGACACTGAAGCTTTCTTT CSVEKMGDTEAFF
- - TRBJ1-1 TRBV7-9 TGTGCCAGCAGCAGCAGGGTTAGCATGAACACTGAAGCTTTCTTT CASSSRVSMNTEAFF